Here is one TCR beta chain with its context. Its antigen is still unknown. The data were taken from a study of blood T cells in healthy people across ages. Broader study findings: Total diversity from one million sequenced T cells was likely underestimated.

Per germline, CDR1 ENHRY and CDR2 SYGVKD. Trimming pared 11 bases from V and 1 base from J, leaving 14 bases between. This CDR3 region has 13 residues. A second PCR of 7 to 11 cycles used a sample-barcoded 5' primer and a J-beta primer mix. TCRdb recomputed calls from the 5' RACE reads with MiXCR, one row per CDR3 protein. This repertoire shows over 1,200,000 distinct CDR3 sequences, around 59% found once; its top ten account for about 6.3%. In terms of origin and age, donors were healthy Caucasian individuals from Russia aged about 6 to 90. Each of the donors had about 9.9 milliliters of peripheral blood drawn into EDTA-treated Vacutainer tubes.

J is TRBJ1-1 and V is TRBV10-3, with D unresolved. The receptor comes from a man between 18 and 29 years old in good health. Sequencing used blood. The CDR3 nucleotides are TGTGCCGCCTGTTCTGTGGAGAACACTGAAGCTTTCTTT. Its translation: CAACSVENTEAFF.